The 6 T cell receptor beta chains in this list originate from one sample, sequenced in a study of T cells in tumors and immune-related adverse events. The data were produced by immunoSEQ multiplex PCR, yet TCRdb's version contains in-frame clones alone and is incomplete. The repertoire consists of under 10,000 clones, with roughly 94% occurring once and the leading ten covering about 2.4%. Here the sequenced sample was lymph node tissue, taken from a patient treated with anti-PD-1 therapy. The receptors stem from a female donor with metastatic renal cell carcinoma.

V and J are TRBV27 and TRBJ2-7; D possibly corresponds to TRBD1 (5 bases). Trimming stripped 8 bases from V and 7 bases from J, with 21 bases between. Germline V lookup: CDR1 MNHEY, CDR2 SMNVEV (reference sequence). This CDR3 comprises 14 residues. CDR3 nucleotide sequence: TGTGCCAGCGGAGACAGCATCCCGGGTAAAGAGCAGTACTTC. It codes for CASGDSIPGKEQYF.

This CDR3 reads CASSLFSMNTEAFF. CDR3 bases: TGTGCCAGCAGCTTATTCAGCATGAACACTGAAGCTTTCTTT. This sequence joins TRBV7-9 and TRBJ1-1; no reliable D call. The CDR3 has 14 residues. The V and J ends lost 2 bases and 0 bases respectively, with 7 bases between them. The germline gives CDR1 SEHNR, CDR2 FQNEAQ (reference sequence).

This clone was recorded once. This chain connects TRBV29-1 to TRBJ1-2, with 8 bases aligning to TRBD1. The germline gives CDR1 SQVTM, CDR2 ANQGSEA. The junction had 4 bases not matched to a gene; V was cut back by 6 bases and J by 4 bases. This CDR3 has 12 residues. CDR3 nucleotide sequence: TGCAGCGTGGACGGGACAGGCTATGGCTACACCTTC. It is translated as CSVDGTGYGYTF.

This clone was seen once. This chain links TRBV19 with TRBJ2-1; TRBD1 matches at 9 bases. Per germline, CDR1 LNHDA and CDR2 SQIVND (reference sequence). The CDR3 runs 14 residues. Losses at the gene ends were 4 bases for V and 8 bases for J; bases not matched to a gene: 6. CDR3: CASSTGTGLHEQFF. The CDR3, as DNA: TGTGCCAGTAGTACCGGGACAGGGCTGCATGAGCAGTTCTTC.

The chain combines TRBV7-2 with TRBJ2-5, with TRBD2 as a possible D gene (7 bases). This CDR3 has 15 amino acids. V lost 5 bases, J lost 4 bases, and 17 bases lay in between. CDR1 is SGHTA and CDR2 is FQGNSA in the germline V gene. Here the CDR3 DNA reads TGTACCAGCAGCCTGTGGGGGGGGACAATAGAGACCCAGTACTTC. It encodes CTSSLWGGTIETQYF. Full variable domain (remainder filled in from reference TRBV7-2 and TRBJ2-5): GAGVSQSPSNKVTEKGKDVELRCDPISGHTALYWYRQSLGQGLEFLIYFQGNSAPDKSGLPSDRFSAERTGGSVSTLTIQRTQQEDSAVYLCTSSLWGGTIETQYFGPGTRLLVL.

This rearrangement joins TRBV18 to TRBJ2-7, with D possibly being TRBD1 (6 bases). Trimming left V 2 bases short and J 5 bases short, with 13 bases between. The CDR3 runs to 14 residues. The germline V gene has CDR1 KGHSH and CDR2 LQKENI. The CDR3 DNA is TGTGCCAGCTCACCAGATACAGGGTCCCACGAGCAGTACTTC. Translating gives CASSPDTGSHEQYF.